This T cell receptor beta chain was documented in a study of T-cell memory formation after mild COVID-19. TCRdb re-analysed the 5' RACE reads in MiXCR, keeping a single row per CDR3 protein. The data show roughly 300,000 distinct CDR3 sequences, with roughly 15% seen just once and 20% to 25% held by the top ten. Study results and caveats: Mostly located in CM and EM were contracting CD4+ clones, with contracting CD8+ clones located in EMRA.

Germline V gives CDR1 SGHNT, CDR2 YYREEE (reference sequence). Trimming stripped 9 bases from V and 0 bases from J, with 9 bases between. This CDR3 is built from 13 residues. On this clonotype: The target antigen is unknown.

The sample comprised PBMCs or a T cell subset sorted from them (not recorded which). The clonotype was recovered from a young man who had mild COVID-19 (a few samples of this study predate the infection). Cell type and time point are not known. This rearrangement joins TRBV5-4 to TRBJ2-2, with D perhaps matching TRBD1 or TRBD2 (6 bases each). The chain's CDR3 is CATGGANTGELFF. The CDR3, as DNA: TGTGCCACCGGGGGCGCGAACACCGGGGAGCTGTTTTTT.